This is a list of T cell receptor beta chains from one sample in a study of blood T cell repertoires in COVID-19. Using immunoSEQ multiplex PCR, the repertoire was profiled, and TCRdb retains in-frame clones only, with some absent. Counted here are roughly 410,000 clones, 89% occurring once; the ten biggest clones make up under 2%. Sequences were obtained from peripheral blood. The receptors derive from a woman between 40 and 55 years old with COVID-19, enrolled during active disease. CDR3s include the opening cysteine and the closing phenylalanine or tryptophan. A D gene is named only where the DNA matches it firmly. A clone size is listed for some rows: how often the clone was seen (once, few, many), or a class if it is expanded.

>once|TRBJ2-1|TRBD2|TRBV7-3
TGTGCCAGCAGCTTCACTAGCGGGGGGGATGAGCAGTTCTTC
CASSFTSGGDEQFF
>NA|TRBJ1-2|TRBD1|TRBV27
TGTGCCAGCAGTACCGGACAGGGGCGGCTCTATGGCTACACCTTC
CASSTGQGRLYGYTF
>NA|TRBJ1-4|NA|TRBV2
TGTGCCAGCAGTGTAGGGGTGACGGACGAAAAACTGTTTTTT
CASSVGVTDEKLFF
>NA|TRBJ2-7|NA|TRBV2
TGTGCCAGCAGCGGAACCGGGGGCTACGAGCAGTACTTC
CASSGTGGYEQYF
>few|TRBJ2-7|NA|TRBV5-1
TGCGCCAGCAGTAACCAGGGCCGTACCTACGAGCAGTACTTC
CASSNQGRTYEQYF
>NA|TRBJ1-1|TRBD1|TRBV19
TGTGCCAGTAGTATCACCGGGACAGGGGGCGCGAGGGCTTTCTTT
CASSITGTGGARAFF
>NA|TRBJ2-2|NA|TRBV7-3
TGTGCCAGCAGCTTAACGGTGTCTCCTCGGACCGGGGAGCTGTTTTTT
CASSLTVSPRTGELFF
>NA|TRBJ2-7|NA|TRBV4-3
TGCGCCAGCAGCCAATTAGCGTATGTCTCCTACGAGCAGTACTTC
CASSQLAYVSYEQYF
>NA|TRBJ1-3|NA|TRBV14
TGTGCCAGCAGCCAAGATCTCAGTGGAAACACCATATATTTT
CASSQDLSGNTIYF
>NA|TRBJ1-6|NA|TRBV27
TGTGCCAGCAGTTTATCGAACCCGGGGATGAATAATTCACCCCTCCACTTT
CASSLSNPGMNNSPLHF
>NA|TRBJ2-7|NA|TRBV7-2
TGTGCCAGCAGCCGGTTAGGGAGCTCCTACGAGCAGTACTTC
CASSRLGSSYEQYF
>NA|TRBJ1-6|TRBD1|TRBV27
TGTGCCAGCAGAGGACAGGGGTATAATTCACCCCTCCACTTT
CASRGQGYNSPLHF
>NA|TRBJ2-7|TRBD1|TRBV2
TGTGCCAGCAGGGGGGACAGGGGAAGGAACGAGCAGTACTTC
CASRGDRGRNEQYF
>NA|TRBJ1-2|TRBD1|TRBV11-2
TGTGCCAGCAGCTTTGGGGCCCAGGGGGCGCTGGGTAACTATGGCTACACCTTC
CASSFGAQGALGNYGYTF
>NA|TRBJ1-1|TRBD1|TRBV27
TGTGCCAGCAGTCCTAGGACAGGCAGCACTGAAGCTTTCTTT
CASSPRTGSTEAFF
>once|TRBJ1-1|NA|TRBV4-2
TGTGCCAGCAGCCATTCAATAGGGTCCCGGGAAAACACTGAAGCTTTCTTT
CASSHSIGSRENTEAFF
>NA|TRBJ1-2|NA|TRBV12-5
TGTGCTAGTGGTCCGCAGGGGTACTATGGCTACACCTTC
CASGPQGYYGYTF
>NA|TRBJ1-6|TRBD1|TRBV30
TGTGCCTGGAGTCCACCGACAGGGTGGTATTCACCCCTCCACTTT
CAWSPPTGWYSPLHF
>once|TRBJ2-1|TRBD1|TRBV7-8
TGTGCCAGCAGCAAAAAGGGACAGTCCCTTTTTCAGCAGTTCTTC
CASSKKGQSLFQQFF
>NA|TRBJ1-4|NA|TRBV28
TGTGCCAGCAGGCGATATCGGGGAGCAACTAATGAAAAACTGTTTTTT
CASRRYRGATNEKLFF
>NA|TRBJ2-7|NA|TRBV2
TGTGCCAGCAGTGGGGGGCAGGCGGCCTCCGAGCAGTACTTC
CASSGGQAASEQYF
>NA|TRBJ2-3|TRBD1|TRBV7-6
TGTGCCAGCAGCTTATGGACAGGGACCACAGATACGCAGTATTTT
CASSLWTGTTDTQYF
>NA|TRBJ2-3|TRBD1|TRBV24-1
TGTGCCACCAGTCGCGGACAGGGCTACACAGATACGCAGTATTTT
CATSRGQGYTDTQYF
>NA|TRBJ2-5|TRBD1|TRBV7-2
TGTGCCAGCAGCTTGGGAGGACAGGGGTCTTGGGAGACCCAGTACTTC
CASSLGGQGSWETQYF
>NA|TRBJ1-5|NA|TRBV28
TGTGCCAGCAGTCCCGTGGGTAGGGGAAGAGAGCCCCAGCATTTT
CASSPVGRGREPQHF
>NA|TRBJ1-1|NA|TRBV10-3
TGTGCCACCCACTCCCTCGTCCACACTGAAGCTTTCTTT
CATHSLVHTEAFF
>NA|TRBJ2-7|TRBD1|TRBV5-1
TGCGCCAGCAGCCCTACAGGGGGCGCAAAGTTCTACGAGCAGTACTTC
CASSPTGGAKFYEQYF
>NA|TRBJ1-1|NA|TRBV7-2
TGTGCCAGCAGCCCCAAGACAGGTTCTACTGAAGCTTTCTTT
CASSPKTGSTEAFF
>NA|TRBJ1-5|TRBD1|TRBV12-5
TGTGCTAGTGGCATAGACCGGGACAGGGGAGTCCAGCCCCAGCATTTT
CASGIDRDRGVQPQHF
>few|TRBJ2-1|TRBD2|TRBV27
TGTGCCAGCAGTATAGAAGTTCTCGTCCCGGGACTAGCGGGAAACGTCAATGAGCAGTTCTTC
CASSIEVLVPGLAGNVNEQFF
>NA|TRBJ1-1|TRBD1|TRBV2
TGTGCCAGGGAACAGGGGGCTGAGGCTTTCTTT
CAREQGAEAFF
>NA|TRBJ1-1|NA|TRBV7-3
TGTGCCAGCAGCTCCTCGGGGAACACTGAAGCTTTCTTT
CASSSSGNTEAFF
>NA|TRBJ2-5|NA|TRBV12-3/TRBV12-4
TGTGCCAGCAGTATCCAGGGTGTAGAGACCCAGTACTTC
CASSIQGVETQYF
>NA|TRBJ2-1|NA|TRBV11-1
TGTGCCAGCAGCTTAGTCGGACGAGTGGGGCACAATGAGCAGTTCTTC
CASSLVGRVGHNEQFF
>NA|TRBJ2-3|NA|TRBV4-3
TGCGCCAGCAGCCCTATGGCCTTACTAGGGGGAGGCACAGATACGCAGTATTTT
CASSPMALLGGGTDTQYF
>NA|TRBJ1-2|TRBD1|TRBV2
TGTGCCAGCAGTGGGGACAGGGACTACTATGGCTACACCTTC
CASSGDRDYYGYTF
>NA|TRBJ1-4|NA|TRBV28
TGTGCCAGCAGTTGGGGGGGAGGAGAAAAACTGTTTTTT
CASSWGGGEKLFF
>NA|TRBJ2-7|TRBD1|TRBV7-9
TGTGCCAGCAGCCCCCTCCAGGGGGTTAGGGAGCAGTACTTC
CASSPLQGVREQYF
>NA|TRBJ1-5|TRBD1|TRBV19
TGTGCCAGTAGTAGGGGACAGGGGGAACATCAGCCCCAGCATTTT
CASSRGQGEHQPQHF
>NA|TRBJ1-2|NA|TRBV5-1
TGCGCCAGCAGCGACAGGTCCGGGAACTATGGCTACACCTTC
CASSDRSGNYGYTF
>once|TRBJ1-2|NA|TRBV20-1
TGCAGTGCTAGTCTCACAGGAGAACCCTCCTATGGCTACACCTTC
CSASLTGEPSYGYTF
>NA|TRBJ2-7|TRBD2|TRBV6-2/TRBV6-3
TGTGCCAGCAGCCGGATGCCTCCGGGACTAGCGGGACCTGACGAGCAGTACTTC
CASSRMPPGLAGPDEQYF
>NA|TRBJ2-2|NA|TRBV9
TGTGCCAGCAGCGTAGTGACAGGCGTCGGGGAGCTGTTTTTT
CASSVVTGVGELFF
>NA|TRBJ2-7|NA|TRBV13
TGTGCCAGCAGCACCCGCCTGGGGGACATGTACGAGCAGTACTTC
CASSTRLGDMYEQYF
>NA|TRBJ2-2|NA|TRBV4-1
TGCGCCAGCAGCCAACTCTATGACGGGCGGGGAGGCACCGGGGAGCTGTTTTTT
CASSQLYDGRGGTGELFF
>few|TRBJ2-5|NA|TRBV5-4
TGTGCCAGCAGCTTGCCGGAAGAGACCCAGTACTTC
CASSLPEETQYF
>NA|TRBJ2-3|NA|TRBV5-1
TGCGCCAGCAGCTTGGTTTCAGGCACAGATACGCAGTATTTT
CASSLVSGTDTQYF
>NA|TRBJ1-5|NA|TRBV7-2
TGTGCCAGCAGCTTAACGACATTTAATCAGCCCCAGCATTTT
CASSLTTFNQPQHF
>NA|TRBJ1-6|NA|TRBV14
TGTGCCAGCAGCCAGCAGGCCTCCTATAATTCACCCCTCCACTTT
CASSQQASYNSPLHF
>NA|TRBJ1-3|NA|TRBV5-1
TGCGCCAGCAGTTTTGACTCACCGGGGGGAAACACCATATATTTT
CASSFDSPGGNTIYF
>NA|TRBJ1-5|NA|TRBV5-1
TGCGCCAGCAGTTCCGGACTTATCGGTCAGCCCCAGCATTTT
CASSSGLIGQPQHF